This T cell receptor beta chain came from a study of blood T cell repertoires in COVID-19. Study-wide context: Acute and convalescent COVID-19 specimens originated in the United States, Italy and Spain. PBMCs, B-cell-depleted T cells, or T cells provided the cDNA or gDNA that made up the material.

In the study's own analysis: From reference gene primer amplification, estimates of nucleated cell counts were derived. Only in-frame clones appear in the TCRdb table, and some are missing; sequencing was by immunoSEQ multiplex PCR. That table gives V, J and clone size, and the DNA gave D and trimming. Of 170,000 or so clones detected, 75% to 80% appear once; the ten largest clones hold approximately 26%. This clone came up once. The receptor's source is a woman in her seventies with acute or convalescent COVID-19. The specimen was peripheral blood.

For the CDR3, the DNA is TGTGCCAGCAGTGACAGGGCCGTAATTCATGGCTACACCTTC. It yields the protein CASSDRAVIHGYTF. The chain combines TRBV6-1 with TRBJ1-2; a possible D gene is TRBD1 (5 bases). The CDR3 is 14 residues long. The V and J ends lost 3 bases and 6 bases respectively, with 14 bases between them. Per the germline V gene, CDR1 is MNHNS and CDR2 is SASEGT.